The source of this TCR beta chain is a study of blood T cell repertoires in COVID-19. Study at large: Acute and convalescent COVID-19 samples came from the United States, Italy and Spain.

Germline V CDR1 and CDR2: SGHNT, YENEEA. V lost 0 bases, J lost 5 bases, and 13 bases lay in between. This CDR3 is built from 16 residues. Individuals drawn from approximately 26 US areas were roughly 18 to 100 years old. Recovered status applied to Cohort 3 donors who had two consecutive negative PCRs. It also applied to those with clearance or with symptom resolution. The table came from immunoSEQ multiplex PCR; TCRdb's copy has only in-frame clones and leaves some out. The repertoire holds 250,000 to 350,000 clones, with under 90% as singletons. The gene calls are TRBV11-3 and TRBJ1-4; unclear D gene. The sequence came from a woman in her late teens or twenties who had recovered from COVID-19. The sequenced sample consisted of PBMCs or T cells enriched from blood (not recorded which). The CDR3 DNA follows: TGTGCCAGCAGCTTAGACACGGAGAGGCAGAATGAAAAACTGTTTTTT. It translates to CASSLDTERQNEKLFF. Drawing the rest from reference TRBV11-3 and TRBJ1-4, the complete variable domain is EAGVVQSPRYKIIEKKQPVAFWCNPISGHNTLYWYLQNLGQGPELLIRYENEEAVDDSQLPKDRFSAERLKGVDSTLKIQPAELGDSAVYLCASSLDTERQNEKLFFGSGTQLSVL.